Ten or more counts support the clone carrying this TCR beta chain. The library was built for alpha chains, so this beta chain is an off-target read and its size means little. The time point: sample taken at primary tumor resection. Sequencing covered unsorted whole RNA taken from tumor, nontumor lung or frozen PBMC. This sample was included in a study of spatial heterogeneity in lung cancer. Each CDR3 protein is one row after TCRdb ran MiXCR on the 5' RACE reads. Among around 1,600 distinct CDR3 sequences listed, roughly 7.7% were seen once. This TCR derives from a female donor with early-stage non-small cell lung cancer. The specimen was normal lung tissue next to the tumor, collected at surgery.

CDR3 DNA: TGTGCCAGCAGCTTAGTCAGGGACACTGAAGCTTTCTTT. Translation: CASSLVRDTEAFF. The chain combines TRBV11-2 with TRBJ1-1; D possibly corresponds to TRBD1 (5 bases). Germline CDR1 SGHAT, CDR2 FQNNGV. The germline V and J ends were trimmed by 1 base and 3 bases, with 6 bases remaining between them. The CDR3 is made up of 13 amino acids. Full variable domain (outside the CDR3, taken from reference TRBV11-2 and TRBJ1-1): EAGVAQSPRYKIIEKRQSVAFWCNPISGHATLYWYQQILGQGPKLLIQFQNNGVVDDSQLPKDRFSAERLKGVDSTLKIQPAKLEDSAVYLCASSLVRDTEAFFGQGTRLTVV.